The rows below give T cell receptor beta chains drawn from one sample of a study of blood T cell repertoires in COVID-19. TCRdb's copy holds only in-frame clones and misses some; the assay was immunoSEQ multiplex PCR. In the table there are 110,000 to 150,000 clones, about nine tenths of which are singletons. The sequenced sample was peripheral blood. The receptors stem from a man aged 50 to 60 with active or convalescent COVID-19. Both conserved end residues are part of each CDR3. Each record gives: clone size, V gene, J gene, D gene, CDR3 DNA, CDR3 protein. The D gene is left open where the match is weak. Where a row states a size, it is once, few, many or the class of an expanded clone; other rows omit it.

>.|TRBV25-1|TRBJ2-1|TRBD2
TGTGCCAGCAGTGATACTGGCGGGAGATTAGCTCGGCATGATCGGTTCTTC
CASSDTGGRLARHDRFF
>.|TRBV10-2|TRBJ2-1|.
TGCGCCAGCAGTGACGGCGGATCCTCCTACAATGAGCAGTTCTTC
CASSDGGSSYNEQFF
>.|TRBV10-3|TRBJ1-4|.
TGTGCCATCAGTGAATCGGGGACCAGGGGTGAAAAACTGTTTTTT
CAISESGTRGEKLFF
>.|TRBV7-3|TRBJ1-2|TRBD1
TGTGCCAGCAGCTTAACAGGGGGCGGTTTGTATGGCTACACCTTC
CASSLTGGGLYGYTF
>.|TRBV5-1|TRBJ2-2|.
TGCGCCAGCAGCTTATTTTCGACAGGGAGGTCCGGGGAGCTGTTTTTT
CASSLFSTGRSGELFF
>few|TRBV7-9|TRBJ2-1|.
TGTGCCAGCAGGCCTAATAGCGGAGACTACAATGAGCAGTTCTTC
CASRPNSGDYNEQFF
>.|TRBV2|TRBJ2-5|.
TGTGCCGTAAGAGGAGGGCAAGCGGAGACCCAGTACTTC
CAVRGGQAETQYF
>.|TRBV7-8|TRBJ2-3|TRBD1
TGTGCCAGCAGCTCGAGGACAGGAGGAGATACGCAGTATTTT
CASSSRTGGDTQYF
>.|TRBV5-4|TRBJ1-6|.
TGTGCCAGCAGCTTGGTAGGGGCGACAGGCTCACCCCTCCACTTT
CASSLVGATGSPLHF
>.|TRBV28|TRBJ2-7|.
TGTGCCAGCAGTTACAGGTACTACGAGCAGTACTTC
CASSYRYYEQYF
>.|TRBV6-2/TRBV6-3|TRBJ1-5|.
TGTGCCAGCAGTTACTCGAGGCTAGATTTCGATCAGCCCCAGCATTTT
CASSYSRLDFDQPQHF
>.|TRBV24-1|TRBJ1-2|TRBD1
TGTGCCACCAGTGATCGTTCCGGGACAGCATTCGGCTACACCTTC
CATSDRSGTAFGYTF
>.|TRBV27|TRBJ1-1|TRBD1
TGTGCCAGCAGTTTATCCTGGGGCAGGGGGGAGAACACTGAAGCTTTCTTT
CASSLSWGRGENTEAFF
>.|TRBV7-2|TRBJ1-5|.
TGTGCCAGCAGCTTGGAAGACAGGAGGAGTCAGCCCCAGCATTTT
CASSLEDRRSQPQHF
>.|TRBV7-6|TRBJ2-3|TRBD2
TGTGCCAGCAGCTTATCAGCGGGAGGTAGCACAGATACGCAGTATTTT
CASSLSAGGSTDTQYF
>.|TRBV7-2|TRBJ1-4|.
TGTGCCAGCAGCCCCCGTCCCGGGGTCCCAACTAATGAAAAACTGTTTTTT
CASSPRPGVPTNEKLFF
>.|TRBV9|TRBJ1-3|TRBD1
TGTGCCAGCAGCGTAGGGGACAGGGGAGGTGGAAACACCATATATTTT
CASSVGDRGGGNTIYF
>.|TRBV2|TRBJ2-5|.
TGTGCCAGCAGTTCCCAGGGAGAGACCCAGTACTTC
CASSSQGETQYF
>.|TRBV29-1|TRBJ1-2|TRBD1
TGCAGCACAAGGACAGGGGGGGGCTATGGCTACACCTTC
CSTRTGGGYGYTF
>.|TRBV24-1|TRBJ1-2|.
TGTGCCACCAGTGAGGACAGTCTAGATGGCTACACCTTC
CATSEDSLDGYTF
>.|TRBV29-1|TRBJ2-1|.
TGCAGCGTGGAGGGTACACTGGTCGATGAGCAGTTCTTC
CSVEGTLVDEQFF
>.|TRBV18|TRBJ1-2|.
TGTGCCAGCTCACCACCGCCGCTAACCGGTTCTGGCTACACCTTC
CASSPPPLTGSGYTF
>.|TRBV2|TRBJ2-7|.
TGTGCCAGCTGCCTGAGTAGGAGCTCCTACGAGCAGTACTTC
CASCLSRSSYEQYF
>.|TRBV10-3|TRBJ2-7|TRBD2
TGTGCCATCAGTGAGCAGGGACTAGCGGTCTCCTACGAGCAGTACTTC
CAISEQGLAVSYEQYF
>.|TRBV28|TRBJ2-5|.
TGTGCCAGCAGTTCCAGGGGAGGGAAGACCCAGTACTTC
CASSSRGGKTQYF
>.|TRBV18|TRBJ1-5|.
TGTGCCAGCTCCTCCAAAGGAGACGGCGGACAGCCCCAGCATTTT
CASSSKGDGGQPQHF
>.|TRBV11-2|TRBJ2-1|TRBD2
TGTGCCAGCTGGACGAGCGGGAGTTACAATGAGCAGTTCTTC
CASWTSGSYNEQFF
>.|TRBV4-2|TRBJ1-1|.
TGTGCCAGCAGCCAAGAAAGAGTGAACACTGAAGCTTTCTTT
CASSQERVNTEAFF
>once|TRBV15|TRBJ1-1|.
TGTGCCACCAGCAGAGATAGTGTCGGAGTTCAGGAAGCTTTCTTT
CATSRDSVGVQEAFF
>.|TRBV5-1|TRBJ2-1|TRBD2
TGCGCCAGCAGCTTGCGACTAGCGGGGGCCTACAATGAGCAGTTCTTC
CASSLRLAGAYNEQFF
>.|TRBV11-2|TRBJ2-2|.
TGTGCCAGCAGCTTAGCCTTCCACACCGGGGAGCTGTTTTTT
CASSLAFHTGELFF
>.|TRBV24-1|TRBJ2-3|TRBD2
TGTGCCACCAGTGATTTAGTAGCGGGAGGGCAGGATACGCAGTATTTT
CATSDLVAGGQDTQYF
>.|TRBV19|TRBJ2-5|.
TGTGCCAGTAGTATTAGCGGTGGGGTGGAGACCCAGTACTTC
CASSISGGVETQYF
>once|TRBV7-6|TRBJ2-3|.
TGTGCCAGCAGCCCCTTAAGCACAGATACGCAGTATTTT
CASSPLSTDTQYF
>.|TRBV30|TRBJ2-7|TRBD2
TGTGCCTGGTCGGGGGGGGGAGCCTACGAGCAGTACTTC
CAWSGGGAYEQYF
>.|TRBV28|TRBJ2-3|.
TGTGCCAGCAGTGTCGGGACTCTCAGCACAGATACGCAGTATTTT
CASSVGTLSTDTQYF
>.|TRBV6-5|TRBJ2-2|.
TGTGCCAGCAGCCGGGCTAGCAAGAACACCGGGGAGCTGTTTTTT
CASSRASKNTGELFF
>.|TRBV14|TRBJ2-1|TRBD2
TGTGCCAGCAGCCAGGTACTAGCGAGTGAGCAGTTCTTC
CASSQVLASEQFF
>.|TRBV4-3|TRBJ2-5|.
TGCGCCAGCAGCCAAGACAGGGTGTGGGAGACCCAGTACTTC
CASSQDRVWETQYF
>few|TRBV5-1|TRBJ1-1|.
TGCGCCAGCAGCACGGACAGAGGAGTCACTGAAGCTTTCTTT
CASSTDRGVTEAFF
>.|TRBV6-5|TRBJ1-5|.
TGTGCCAGCAGTTTGGGGGGGGAGAGGCCCCAGCATTTT
CASSLGGERPQHF
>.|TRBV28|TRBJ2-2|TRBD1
TGTGCCAGCAGTTTCTGGGACAGGATTCCCGGGGAGCTGTTTTTT
CASSFWDRIPGELFF
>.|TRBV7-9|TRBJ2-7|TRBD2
TGTGCCAGCAGCTTCCTACCCCCGACTAGCGGGAGAGCCCGTTACGAGCAGTACTTC
CASSFLPPTSGRARYEQYF
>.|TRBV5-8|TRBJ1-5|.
TGTGCCAGCAGCTTAGGTCCCAGCGGGCCCCAGCATTTT
CASSLGPSGPQHF
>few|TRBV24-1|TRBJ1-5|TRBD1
TGTGCCACCAGTGGGGGGACAGGGCAAGATCAGCCCCAGCATTTT
CATSGGTGQDQPQHF
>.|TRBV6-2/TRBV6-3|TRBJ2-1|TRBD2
TGTGCCAGCAGTTACCCTCTAGCGGGAGTTGGGGGTGAGCAGTTCTTC
CASSYPLAGVGGEQFF
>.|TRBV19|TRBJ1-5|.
TGTGCCAGTATGTCACCCCGGCAGCCCCAGCATTTT
CASMSPRQPQHF
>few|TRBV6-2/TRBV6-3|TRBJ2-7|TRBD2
TGTGCCAGCAGTTTCCATAGCGGGAGCTCCTACGAGCAGTACTTC
CASSFHSGSSYEQYF
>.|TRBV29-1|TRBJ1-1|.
TGCAGCGTTGGGAAGCTGGGGATGAGAGGGACTGAAGCTTTCTTT
CSVGKLGMRGTEAFF
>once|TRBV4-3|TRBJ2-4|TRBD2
TGCGCCAGCAGCCAAGATCTCCTAGCGGGAGGGCCTACCAAAAACATTCAGTACTTC
CASSQDLLAGGPTKNIQYF
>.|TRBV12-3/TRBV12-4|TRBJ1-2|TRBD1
TGTGCCAGCAGCCTGGACAGGAACTATGGCTACACCTTC
CASSLDRNYGYTF
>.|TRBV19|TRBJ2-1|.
TGTGCCAGTAGTCTAAGGGGGGGACTAACCTACAATGAGCAGTTCTTC
CASSLRGGLTYNEQFF
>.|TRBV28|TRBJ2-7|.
TGTGCCAGCAGTTTGATCACGGGGGAGCAGTACTTC
CASSLITGEQYF
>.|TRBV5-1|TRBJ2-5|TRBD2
TGCGCCAGCAGCTTGGGGCTAGCGGGAGGGCCGGAGACCCAGTACTTC
CASSLGLAGGPETQYF
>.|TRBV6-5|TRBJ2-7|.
TGTGCCAGCAGGAGACAGGCGCCGTCCTACGAGCAGTACTTC
CASRRQAPSYEQYF
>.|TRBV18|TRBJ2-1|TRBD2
TGTGCCAGCTCACCGGGACTAGCGGACAATGAGCAGTTCTTC
CASSPGLADNEQFF
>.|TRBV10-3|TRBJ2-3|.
TGTGCCAGATCAACAGGGCGCACAGATACGCAGTATTTT
CARSTGRTDTQYF
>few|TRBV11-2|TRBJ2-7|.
TGTGCCAGCAGCTTATCCCCATACGAGCAGTACTTC
CASSLSPYEQYF
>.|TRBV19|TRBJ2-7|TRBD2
TGTGCCAGTAGTACAGGACTAGCGGGAGAGTCCGAGCAGTACTTC
CASSTGLAGESEQYF